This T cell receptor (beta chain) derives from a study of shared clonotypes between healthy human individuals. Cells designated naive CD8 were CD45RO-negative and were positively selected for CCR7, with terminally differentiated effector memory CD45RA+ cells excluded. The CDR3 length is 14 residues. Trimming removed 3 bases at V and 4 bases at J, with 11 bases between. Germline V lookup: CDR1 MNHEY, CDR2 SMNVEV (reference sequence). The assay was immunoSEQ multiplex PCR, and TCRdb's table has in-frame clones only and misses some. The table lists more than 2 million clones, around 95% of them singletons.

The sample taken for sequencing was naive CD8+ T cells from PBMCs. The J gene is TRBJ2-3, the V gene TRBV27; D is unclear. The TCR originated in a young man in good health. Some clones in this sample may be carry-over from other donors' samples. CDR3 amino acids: CASSFQINPDTQYF. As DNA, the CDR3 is TGTGCCAGCAGTTTCCAGATTAACCCAGATACGCAGTATTTT.